This entry concerns a single T cell receptor (beta chain). The V gene's germline CDR1 is SGHRS and CDR2 YFSETQ. Unmatched junction bases numbered 14, after V lost 5 bases and J lost 3 bases. The CDR3 consists of 17 residues. The protocol was immunoSEQ multiplex PCR, while the TCRdb copy is restricted to in-frame clones and leaves out a portion. The sample holds about 130,000 clones, roughly 84% seen once. These data originate in a study of PD-L1 blockade in urothelial cancer. The time point here: pretreatment peripheral blood. Locally advanced or metastatic urothelial carcinoma affected the patients. The source is a man aged 45-60 years with urothelial cancer. V and J are TRBV5-1 and TRBJ2-3; 8 bases line up with TRBD2. Sequenced material: PBMCs, taken around atezolizumab (anti-PD-L1) treatment. CDR3 bases: TGCGCCAGCAGTCTCTCTGCGGGAGGCAGTCGGACAGATACGCAGTATTTT. Amino acids: CASSLSAGGSRTDTQYF.